The 19 T cell receptor beta chains below come from one sample, sequenced in a study of shared clonotypes between healthy human individuals. Using immunoSEQ multiplex PCR, the repertoire was profiled, and TCRdb retains in-frame clones only, with some absent. Of 2,500,000 or so clones detected, 80% to 95% appear once; the ten largest clones hold more than 0.35%. Sequenced input: naive CD4+ T cells from PBMCs. Described subset: CD45RA+ positively selected. These receptors were collected from a man aged 18 to 35 in good health. Some clones in this sample may be carry-over from other donors' samples.

The chain employs TRBV7-2 and TRBJ1-2; a possible D gene is TRBD1 (5 bases). The ends were cut back, 0 bases at V and 8 bases at J, with 13 bases in the middle. Germline-derived CDR1 and CDR2 are SGHTA and FQGNSA. The CDR3 runs 14 residues. CDR3 DNA: TGTGCCAGCAGCTTAGCTGTCGGGACCGAAGGCTACACCTTC. Encoded protein: CASSLAVGTEGYTF.

This chain uses TRBV2 with TRBJ2-7; D is undetermined. Trimming removed 9 bases from V and 2 bases from J, with 8 bases in between. Germline V lookup: CDR1 SNHLY, CDR2 FYNNEI. The CDR3 spans 11 residues. CDR3 DNA: TGTGCCAGAGGCCTGGCCTACGAGCAGTACTTC. Its protein product is CARGLAYEQYF.

The chain employs TRBV28 and TRBJ2-7; D is undetermined. Germline CDR1 reads MDHEN; CDR2 reads SYDVKM. V lost 3 bases and J 2 bases, leaving 8 bases between the germline ends. The CDR3 runs to 13 residues. CDR3 amino acids: CASSFHGPYEQYF. The CDR3, as DNA: TGTGCCAGCAGTTTCCACGGTCCCTACGAGCAGTACTTC.

The gene calls are TRBV9 and TRBJ1-2; TRBD1 agrees at 9 bases. There are 14 residues in the CDR3. V lost 0 bases and J lost 9; bases outside the gene matches: 6. Looked up from germline, CDR1 is SGDLS and CDR2 is YYNGEE. CDR3 amino acids: CASSVDPGQGSYTF. In nucleotides, the CDR3 is TGTGCCAGCAGCGTAGACCCGGGACAGGGAAGCTACACCTTC.

The rearrangement uses TRBV14 and TRBJ2-3; TRBD2 is a possible D gene (6 bases). This CDR3 region has 16 residues. V was shortened by 4 bases and J by 3 bases, with 17 bases between the two germline ends. Germline V gives CDR1 SGHDN, CDR2 FVKESK. For the CDR3, the DNA is TGTGCCAGCAGCCCCCCAGTCGTGGCGGGAACAGATACGCAGTATTTT. It specifies CASSPPVVAGTDTQYF.

The J gene is TRBJ2-7, the V gene TRBV28, with 8 bases matching TRBD2. Germline V gene lookup returns CDR1 MDHEN and CDR2 SYDVKM. Trimming removed 2 bases from V and 1 base from J; junction bases left unmatched: 7. CDR3 length: 16 amino acids. The CDR3 here is CASSLALTGGSYEQYF. DNA of the CDR3: TGTGCCAGCAGTTTAGCTCTAACGGGAGGGTCCTACGAGCAGTACTTC.

The chain joins TRBV29-1 to TRBJ1-2, with a possible D match to TRBD1 (6 bases). This CDR3 spans 12 amino acids. The V gene lost 5 bases and the J gene lost 6 bases, with 13 bases spanning the gap. CDR1 is SQVTM, CDR2 ANQGSEA, per germline. In DNA, the CDR3 is TGCAGCGTTACTACAGGGTTAAATGGCTACACCTTC. It codes for CSVTTGLNGYTF.

This clone was observed a few times. This sample also contains other DNA sequences that code for the same CDR3. The V call is TRBV28, the J call TRBJ2-5; no definite D call. This CDR3 is 11 amino acids long. The germline gives CDR1 MDHEN, CDR2 SYDVKM. The V end was cut by 4 bases, the J end by 3 bases, with 3 bases between. The CDR3 sequence is CASSSEETQYF. DNA of the CDR3: TGTGCCAGCAGTTCCGAAGAGACCCAGTACTTC.

This sequence joins TRBV19 and TRBJ2-3; perhaps TRBD2 as D (5 bases). Deletions cut 6 bases from V and 1 base from J, with 11 bases between. There are 14 residues in the CDR3. Per germline, CDR1 LNHDA and CDR2 SQIVND (reference sequence). In DNA, the CDR3 is TGTGCCAGTAGGCGGGTCGGAGGCACAGATACGCAGTATTTT. The encoded protein is CASRRVGGTDTQYF.

The rearrangement joins TRBV2 to TRBJ2-7; no reliable D call. The V end lost 7 bases, the J end lost 0 bases, and 10 bases lay between the germline ends. Germline CDR1 reads SNHLY; CDR2 reads FYNNEI. This CDR3 region has 13 residues. The DNA for the CDR3 is TGTGCCAGCAAGCGTTTGAGCTCCTACGAGCAGTACTTC. As protein: CASKRLSSYEQYF.

The genes are TRBV19 and TRBJ2-3; 9 bases map to TRBD1. The CDR3 covers 14 residues. V gave up 6 bases and J gave up 6 bases; unmatched junction bases: 7. The germline gives CDR1 LNHDA, CDR2 SQIVND (reference sequence). DNA of the CDR3: TGTGCCAGTAGCGCGGGGACAGGGATTGATACGCAGTATTTT. It yields the protein CASSAGTGIDTQYF.

This chain links TRBV2 with TRBJ1-2; no reliable D call. CDR1 is SNHLY, CDR2 FYNNEI, per germline. CDR3 length: 15 residues. V was shortened by 3 bases and J by 4 bases, with 15 bases between the two germline ends. CDR3 sequence: CASSDVRARGYGYTF. CDR3 bases: TGTGCCAGCAGTGACGTCCGGGCCCGGGGCTATGGCTACACCTTC. The variable domain in full, completed from reference TRBV2 and TRBJ1-2, reads EPEVTQTPSHQVTQMGQEVILRCVPISNHLYFYWYRQILGQKVEFLVSFYNNEISEKSEIFDDQFSVERPDGSNFTLKIRSTKLEDSAMYFCASSDVRARGYGYTFGSGTRLTVV.

The genes are TRBV6-5 and TRBJ2-1; 8 bases match TRBD2. V was clipped by 6 bases and J by 6 bases; unmatched bases: 7. Germline loops: CDR1 MNHEY, CDR2 SVGAGI. This CDR3 region has 14 residues. CDR3 sequence: CASSPPSGSNEQFF. CDR3 sequence (DNA): TGTGCCAGCAGCCCACCCAGCGGGAGCAATGAGCAGTTCTTC.

The chain joins TRBV5-1 to TRBJ1-4; D is perhaps TRBD1 (6 bases). V was cut by 7 bases and J by 8 bases, with 21 bases left in between. Germline values: CDR1 SGHRS, CDR2 YFSETQ. The CDR3 runs to 15 residues. The CDR3 sequence: CASGEAGTWDEKLFF. The DNA for the CDR3 is TGCGCCAGCGGAGAAGCCGGGACATGGGACGAAAAACTGTTTTTT.

The chain employs TRBV18 and TRBJ2-1, with TRBD2 matching 10 bases. The CDR3 runs 15 residues. V lost 3 bases, J lost 6 bases, and 5 bases stayed unmatched. The germline V gene encodes CDR1 KGHSH and CDR2 LQKENI. The CDR3 DNA follows: TGTGCCAGCTCACCTGTAGCGGGAGGCCTCAATGAGCAGTTCTTC. Translated, it gives CASSPVAGGLNEQFF.

V and J are TRBV5-1 and TRBJ2-2; a weak D match, TRBD2 (5 bases). Trimming left V 4 bases short and J 1 base short, with 11 bases between. Germline values: CDR1 SGHRS, CDR2 YFSETQ. The length of the CDR3 is 15 residues. This CDR3 reads CASSLPLGNTGELFF. Written as DNA, the CDR3 is TGCGCCAGCAGCCTACCACTAGGGAACACCGGGGAGCTGTTTTTT.

This chain uses TRBV7-3 with TRBJ1-3; possible D gene TRBD1, 5 bases. Germline V gene data show CDR1 as SGHTA and CDR2 as FQGTGA. The CDR3 consists of 17 residues. V shed 4 bases and J shed 0 bases, with 16 bases lying between them. The CDR3 reads CASSSRPRGSSGNTIYF. For the CDR3, the DNA is TGTGCCAGCAGCTCCCGTCCGAGGGGAAGCTCTGGAAACACCATATATTTT.

Comment on this clone: This specimen includes other DNA sequences encoding the same CDR3. This chain uses TRBV5-4 with TRBJ1-1, with D tentatively TRBD1 (6 bases). V lost 1 base, J lost 2 bases, and 9 bases lay in between. CDR3 length equals 14 residues. CDR1 is SGHNT, CDR2 YYREEE, per germline (reference sequence). The CDR3: CASSLRGGNTEAFF. The CDR3 DNA reads TGTGCCAGCAGCTTGCGTGGGGGCAACACTGAAGCTTTCTTT. Filled out from reference TRBV5-4 and TRBJ1-1, the complete variable domain reads ETGVTQSPTHLIKTRGQQVTLRCSSQSGHNTVSWYQQALGQGPQFIFQYYREEENGRGNFPPRFSGLQFPNYSSELNVNALELDDSALYLCASSLRGGNTEAFFGQGTRLTVV.

This chain uses TRBV5-6 with TRBJ1-2; D ambiguous. The CDR3 totals 16 residues. Between the trimmed V and J ends, which lost 2 bases and 3 bases, there was a span of 17 bases. CDR1 SGHDT and CDR2 YYEEEE come from the germline V gene. The CDR3 region is CASSLGLGILDYGYTF. The CDR3 nucleotides are TGTGCCAGCAGCTTAGGACTGGGGATCTTAGACTATGGCTACACCTTC.